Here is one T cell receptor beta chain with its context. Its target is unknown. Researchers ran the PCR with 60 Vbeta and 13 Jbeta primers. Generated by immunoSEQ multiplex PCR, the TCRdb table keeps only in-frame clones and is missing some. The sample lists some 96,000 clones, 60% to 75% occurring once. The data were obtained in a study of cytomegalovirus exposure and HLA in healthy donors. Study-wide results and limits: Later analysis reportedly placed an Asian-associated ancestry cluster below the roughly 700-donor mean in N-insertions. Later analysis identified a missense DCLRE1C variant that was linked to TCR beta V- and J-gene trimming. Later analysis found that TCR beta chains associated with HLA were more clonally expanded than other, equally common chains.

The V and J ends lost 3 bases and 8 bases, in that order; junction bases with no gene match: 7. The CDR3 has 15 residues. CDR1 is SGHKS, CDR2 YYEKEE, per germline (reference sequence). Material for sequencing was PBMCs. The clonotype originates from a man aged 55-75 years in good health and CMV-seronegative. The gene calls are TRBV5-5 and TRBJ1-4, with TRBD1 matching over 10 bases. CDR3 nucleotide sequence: TGTGCCAGCAGCTGGGACAGGGGATTTAACGAAAAACTGTTTTTT. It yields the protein CASSWDRGFNEKLFF.